This paragraph covers one T cell receptor (beta chain) sequence. This specimen comes from a study of T cells after posttransplantation cyclophosphamide. Germline CDR1 is SEHNR and CDR2 is FQNEAQ (reference sequence). The CDR3 loop spans 13 amino acids. The ends were cut back, 5 bases at V and 1 base at J, with 9 bases in the middle. Busulfan-fludarabine conditioning, marrow transplant, and cyclophosphamide on days +3 and +4 were administered. Assay used: immunoSEQ multiplex PCR; TCRdb lists only in-frame clones, some missing. The table has about 36,000 clones, just under 80% seen once. This specimen consisted of CD4+ T cells sorted from blood, obtained 1,800 to 2,000 days after a stem cell transplant with posttransplant cyclophosphamide. The sequence was collected from a female patient in her thirties or forties who received an allogeneic stem cell transplant from a related donor, was CMV-positive, and had no GVHD. Some of the T cells might come from the graft donor. This sequence joins TRBV7-9 and TRBJ2-7, with D tentatively TRBD2 (5 bases). The CDR3: CASSPGGSYEQYF. Written as DNA, the CDR3 is TGTGCCAGCAGCCCAGGAGGATCCTACGAGCAGTACTTC.